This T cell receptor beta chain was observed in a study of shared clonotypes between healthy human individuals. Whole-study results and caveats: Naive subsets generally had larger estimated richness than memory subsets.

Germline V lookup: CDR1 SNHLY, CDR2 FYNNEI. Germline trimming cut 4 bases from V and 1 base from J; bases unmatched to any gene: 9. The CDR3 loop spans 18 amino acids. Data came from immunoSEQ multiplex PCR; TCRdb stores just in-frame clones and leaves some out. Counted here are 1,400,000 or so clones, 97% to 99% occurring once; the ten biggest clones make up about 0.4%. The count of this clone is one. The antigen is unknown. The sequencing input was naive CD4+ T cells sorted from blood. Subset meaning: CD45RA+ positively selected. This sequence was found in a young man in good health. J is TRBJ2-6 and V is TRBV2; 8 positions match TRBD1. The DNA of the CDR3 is TGTGCCAGCAGTGCCGGGACAGGCTTAAGATCTGGGGCCAACGTCCTGACTTTC. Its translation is CASSAGTGLRSGANVLTF. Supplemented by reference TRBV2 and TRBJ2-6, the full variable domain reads EPEVTQTPSHQVTQMGQEVILRCVPISNHLYFYWYRQILGQKVEFLVSFYNNEISEKSEIFDDQFSVERPDGSNFTLKIRSTKLEDSAMYFCASSAGTGLRSGANVLTFGAGSRLTVL.